Shown below are 21 T cell receptor beta chains from a single sample sequenced in a study of T cell responses to AZD1222 COVID-19 vaccine listed by TCRdb under 2021. The library was produced with the immunoSEQ multiplex PCR assay. TCRdb's version of the immuneACCESS table is confined to in-frame rearrangements and falls short of the full clone set. An unresolved V gene accounts for under half of the shortfall where checked; the remainder is of unknown origin. Counted in this sample were about 120,000 clones; about 90% of them appeared once. Together, the top ten hold approximately 5.9% of the sample. The time point label of this sample denotes: baseline before first vaccination. The sample consisted of peripheral blood, taken on day 0 of AZD1222 vaccination. The receptors come from an adult in good health.

This clone appeared once. The chain recombines TRBV5-1 with TRBJ2-7; tentative D call: TRBD2 (5 bases). Trimming shortened V by 6 bases and J by 5 bases, and 18 bases separated the two germline ends. Per germline, CDR1 SGHRS and CDR2 YFSETQ. CDR3 length equals 14 residues. The CDR3 DNA follows: TGCGCCAGCACCGAGGGTGGACCCGTGGACGAGCAGTACTTC. Protein sequence: CASTEGGPVDEQYF. The variable domain in full, completed from reference TRBV5-1 and TRBJ2-7, reads KAGVTQTPRYLIKTRGQQVTLSCSPISGHRSVSWYQQTPGQGLQFLFEYFSETQRNKGNFPGRFSGRQFSNSRSEMNVSTLELGDSALYLCASTEGGPVDEQYFGPGTRLTVT.

V usage is TRBV19 and J usage is TRBJ2-1, with 9 bases that match TRBD1. The CDR3 is 18 amino acids. Looked up from germline, CDR1 is LNHDA and CDR2 is SQIVND (reference sequence). V gave up 3 bases and J gave up 4 bases; unmatched junction bases: 13. CDR3: CASSIRSPGTGSYNEQFF. CDR3 sequence (DNA): TGTGCCAGTAGTATCCGATCCCCCGGGACAGGGTCTTACAATGAGCAGTTCTTC.

V usage is TRBV6-6 and J usage is TRBJ2-1; perhaps TRBD1 as D (6 bases). Trimming pared 6 bases from V and 0 bases from J, leaving 9 bases between. This CDR3 has 14 residues. Looked up from germline, CDR1 is MNHNY and CDR2 is SVGAGI (reference sequence). This CDR3 is CASRAGDSYNEQFF. In DNA form, the CDR3 reads TGTGCCAGCAGAGCAGGGGACTCCTACAATGAGCAGTTCTTC.

The CDR3 sequence: CASRPTGTRNQPQHF. CDR3 DNA sequence: TGTGCCAGCAGGCCTACTGGGACACGCAATCAGCCCCAGCATTTT. The V and J genes are TRBV28 and TRBJ1-5, with D tentatively TRBD1 (6 bases). CDR3 length equals 15 residues. Trimming removed 6 bases from V and 2 bases from J, with 14 bases in between. Looked up from germline, CDR1 is MDHEN and CDR2 is SYDVKM.

V is TRBV5-4 and J is TRBJ2-3; D possibly corresponds to TRBD2 (7 bases). Per the germline V gene, CDR1 is SGHNT and CDR2 is YYREEE (reference sequence). The length of the CDR3 is 15 residues. V dropped 6 bases and J dropped 0 bases, with 14 bases sitting between them. The CDR3 DNA follows: TGTGCCAGCATGGGGGGGGCGACTAGCACAGATACGCAGTATTTT. Translation: CASMGGATSTDTQYF.

The CDR3 nucleotides are TGTGCCAGCGGGACAATTCATGGCTACACCTTC. This gives the protein CASGTIHGYTF. The rearrangement joins TRBV19 to TRBJ1-2; D possibly corresponds to TRBD1 (6 bases). V lost 9 bases and J lost 6, with 11 bases in between. The CDR3 contains 11 residues. Germline V gene lookup returns CDR1 LNHDA and CDR2 SQIVND (reference sequence).

The chain recombines TRBV7-9 with TRBJ1-3; maybe TRBD1 (6 bases). Trimming shortened V by 1 base and J by 11 bases, and 12 bases separated the two germline ends. CDR1 is SEHNR, CDR2 FQNEAQ, per germline (reference sequence). The CDR3 runs 13 residues. The CDR3 nucleotides are TGTGCCAGCAGCTTAGTAGTCGGGACACCCATATATTTT. This codes for CASSLVVGTPIYF.

The CDR3 region has the DNA TGTGCCAGCTCAGCAGACAGGGTCTCAGATACGCAGTATTTT. It specifies CASSADRVSDTQYF. V usage is TRBV18 and J usage is TRBJ2-3; 7 nucleotides match TRBD1. J gave up 4 bases and V 5 bases, and 6 bases lay outside the gene matches. The CDR3 length is 14 residues. In germline, CDR1 is KGHSH, CDR2 LQKENI.

Only one count was recorded for this clone. The chain has TRBV3-1 (or the pseudogene TRBV3-2) and TRBJ1-3, with D hard to call. With 4 bases removed from V and 1 base from J, the gap between germline ends came to 8 bases. Germline V gene sequence: CDR1 LGHDT, CDR2 YNNKEL (reference sequence). This CDR3 has 14 amino acids. The CDR3 coding sequence is TGTGCCAGCAGCCTAAGGGAGTCTGGAAACACCATATATTTT. Its translation is CASSLRESGNTIYF.

V and J are TRBV6-1 and TRBJ1-5; no reliable D call. This CDR3 is 18 amino acids long. Germline assignment: CDR1 MNHNS and CDR2 SASEGT. The V and J ends lost 1 base and 0 bases respectively, with 16 bases between them. The DNA of the CDR3 is TGTGCCAGCAGTGAAGGGGCCGCGGCAACTTATAGCAATCAGCCCCAGCATTTT. Amino acid sequence: CASSEGAAATYSNQPQHF.

The chain couples TRBV28 to TRBJ2-2; D is perhaps TRBD2 (6 bases). V was shortened by 8 bases and J by 4 bases, with 11 bases between the two germline ends. CDR1 is MDHEN, CDR2 SYDVKM, per germline. CDR3 length: 13 amino acids. The CDR3 is CASHGEATGELFF. CDR3 coding DNA: TGTGCCAGCCACGGGGAGGCCACCGGGGAGCTGTTTTTT.

V usage is TRBV2 and J usage is TRBJ1-2, with 8 bases identical to TRBD1. V lost 6 bases to trimming and J lost 8 bases; unmatched junction nucleotides: 8. CDR1 and CDR2 from the germline V gene are SNHLY and FYNNEI. The CDR3 length is 13 residues. The CDR3 here is CASSEFRDRGYTF. The CDR3 region has the DNA TGTGCCAGCAGCGAATTCCGGGACAGGGGCTACACCTTC.

The chain couples TRBV5-4 to TRBJ2-5; TRBD2 might be the D (6 bases). CDR1 and CDR2 from the germline V gene are SGHNT and YYREEE (reference sequence). Trimming took off 4 bases at V and 1 base at J, with 11 bases between the two ends. This CDR3 has 14 amino acids. The CDR3 nucleotides are TGTGCCAGCAGCCCAAGCGGGCTCCAAGAGACCCAGTACTTC. It yields the protein CASSPSGLQETQYF.

DNA of the CDR3: TGTGCCACCAGAGGACAGCAGAGCTCCTACAATGAGCAGTTCTTC. As protein: CATRGQQSSYNEQFF. V is TRBV2 and J is TRBJ2-1, with D possibly matching TRBD1 (6 bases). The CDR3 totals 15 residues. Per germline, CDR1 SNHLY and CDR2 FYNNEI. Trimming took off 10 bases at V and 0 bases at J, with 16 bases between the two ends. The complete variable domain, with remaining parts taken from reference TRBV2 and TRBJ2-1, reads EPEVTQTPSHQVTQMGQEVILRCVPISNHLYFYWYRQILGQKVEFLVSFYNNEISEKSEIFDDQFSVERPDGSNFTLKIRSTKLEDSAMYFCATRGQQSSYNEQFFGPGTRLTVL.

The chain combines TRBV6-5 with TRBJ1-4; no clear D gene. Trimming stripped 2 bases from V and 6 bases from J, with 16 bases between. The CDR3 sequence is 16 residues long. Germline loops: CDR1 MNHEY, CDR2 SVGAGI. The CDR3 coding sequence is TGTGCCAGCAGTTACCAGAGCGAGGGCCGGTATGAAAAACTGTTTTTT. Translating gives CASSYQSEGRYEKLFF.

The genes are TRBV19 and TRBJ1-4, with no clear D. The CDR3 is made up of 12 amino acids. Germline V gene data show CDR1 as LNHDA and CDR2 as SQIVND (reference sequence). The V end lost 8 bases, the J end lost 4 bases, and 8 bases lay between the germline ends. The CDR3 protein is CASCGFNEKLFF. The CDR3 nucleotides are TGTGCCAGTTGTGGGTTTAATGAAAAACTGTTTTTT.

The chain carries TRBV9 and TRBJ2-1, with TRBD2 identical over 11 bases. This CDR3 is 15 amino acids long. The germline gives CDR1 SGDLS, CDR2 YYNGEE. The V segment lost 0 bases and the J segment 5 bases; nucleotides outside the gene matches: 1. DNA of the CDR3: TGTGCCAGCAGCGTAGCTAGCGGGAGGAACAATGAGCAGTTCTTC. Residues: CASSVASGRNNEQFF.

The J gene is TRBJ2-5, the V gene TRBV6-5; TRBD1 matches at 10 bases. This CDR3 region has 15 residues. Per the germline V gene, CDR1 is MNHEY and CDR2 is SVGAGI. The J segment lost 4 bases and the V segment lost 0 bases, leaving 2 bases of the junction unmatched. The CDR3 DNA reads as TGTGCCAGCAGTTACTCAGGACAGGGGGGAGAGACCCAGTACTTC. Its translation is CASSYSGQGGETQYF.

The chain links TRBV28 to TRBJ1-6; 7 bases fit TRBD1. CDR1 MDHEN and CDR2 SYDVKM come from the germline V gene. Trimming at V came to 6 bases and at J to 10 bases, leaving 6 bases not matched to a gene. The CDR3 has 13 residues. The CDR3 bases are TGTGCCAGCAGGATACAGGGGCCCTCACCCCTCCACTTT. Translation gives CASRIQGPSPLHF.

A single count supports this clone. The chain uses TRBV9 and TRBJ2-1; 12 bases line up with TRBD2. V was pared by 2 bases and J by 6 bases, with 3 bases of the junction left unmatched. The CDR3 consists of 15 residues. CDR1 and CDR2 from the germline V gene are SGDLS and YYNGEE. The CDR3, as DNA: TGTGCCAGCAGCGTGGAGACTAGCGGGAGCAATGAGCAGTTCTTC. Translated: CASSVETSGSNEQFF.

This sequence joins TRBV7-8 and TRBJ2-1, with 7 positions matching TRBD2. The CDR3 has 15 amino acids. Losses at the gene ends were 5 bases for V and 4 bases for J; bases not matched to a gene: 8. Germline-derived CDR1 and CDR2 are SGHVS and FQNEAQ. The CDR3 sequence: CASSPWGRGYNEQFF. The CDR3 DNA sequence: TGTGCCAGCAGCCCGTGGGGGAGGGGTTACAATGAGCAGTTCTTC.